The present T cell receptor (beta chain) was sequenced within a study of blood T cell repertoires in COVID-19. Study summary: There were acute and convalescent COVID-19 samples, and they came from the United States, Italy and Spain. Sources were T cells, B-cell-depleted T cells, or PBMCs; the material itself was cDNA or gDNA.

The count of this clone is one. Authors' processing steps: Reference gene primer amplification gave nucleated cell count estimates. Data came from immunoSEQ multiplex PCR; TCRdb stores just in-frame clones and leaves some out. V and J calls and clone size are those listed in that table; D and trimming were worked out from the DNA. The sample gives fewer than 120,000 clones, more than 70% of which show up once; approximately 3.3% is in the top ten. Trimming at V came to 7 bases and at J to 4 bases, leaving 6 bases not matched to a gene. Germline values: CDR1 MNHEY, CDR2 SVGAGI. The CDR3 has 15 residues.

V and J are TRBV6-5 and TRBJ1-6; 8 nucleotides agree with TRBD1. The TCR comes from a woman between 45 and 65 years old with acute or convalescent COVID-19. The sample consisted of peripheral blood. The CDR3 sequence is CASKLTGDYNSPLHF. CDR3 sequence (DNA): TGTGCCAGCAAACTGACAGGGGATTATAATTCACCCCTCCACTTT.